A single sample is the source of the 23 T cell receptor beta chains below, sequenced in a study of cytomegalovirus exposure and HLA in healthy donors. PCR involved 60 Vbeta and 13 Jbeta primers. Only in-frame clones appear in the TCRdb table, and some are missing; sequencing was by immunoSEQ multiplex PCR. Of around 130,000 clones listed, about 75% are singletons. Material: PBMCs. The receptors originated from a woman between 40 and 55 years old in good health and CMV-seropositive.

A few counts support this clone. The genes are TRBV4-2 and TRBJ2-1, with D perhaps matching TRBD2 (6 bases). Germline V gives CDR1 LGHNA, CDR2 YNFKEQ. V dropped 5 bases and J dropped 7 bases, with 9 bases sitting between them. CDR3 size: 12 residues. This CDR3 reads CASSRDWNEQFF. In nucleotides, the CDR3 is TGTGCCAGCAGCAGGGACTGGAATGAGCAGTTCTTC.

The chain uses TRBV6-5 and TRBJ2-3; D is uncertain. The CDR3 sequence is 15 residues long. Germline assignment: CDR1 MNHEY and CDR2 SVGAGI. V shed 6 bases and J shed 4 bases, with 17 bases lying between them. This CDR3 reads CASRQPTGSADTQYF. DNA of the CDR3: TGTGCCAGCAGGCAACCGACTGGATCTGCAGATACGCAGTATTTT.

The CDR3 bases are TGTGCCAGCAGCTCAAATTCCTACGAGCAGTACTTC. It yields the protein CASSSNSYEQYF. The chain couples TRBV5-4 to TRBJ2-5; the D is unclear. Near its end, the DNA agrees better with TRBJ2-7, so the J call may be wrong. Germline loops: CDR1 SGHNT, CDR2 YYREEE (reference sequence). The CDR3 is made up of 12 amino acids.

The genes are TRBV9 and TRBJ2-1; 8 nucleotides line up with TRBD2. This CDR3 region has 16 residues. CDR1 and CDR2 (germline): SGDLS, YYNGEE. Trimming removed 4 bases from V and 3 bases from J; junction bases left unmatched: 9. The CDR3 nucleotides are TGTGCCAGCAGCCCAAGAGCGGGGGCCAACTACAATGAGCAGTTCTTC. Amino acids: CASSPRAGANYNEQFF.

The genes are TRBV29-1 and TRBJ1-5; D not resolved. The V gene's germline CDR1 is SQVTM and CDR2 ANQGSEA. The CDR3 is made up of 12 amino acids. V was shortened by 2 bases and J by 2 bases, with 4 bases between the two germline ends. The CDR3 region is CSVEIGNQPQHF. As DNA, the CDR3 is TGCAGCGTTGAAATCGGCAATCAGCCCCAGCATTTT.

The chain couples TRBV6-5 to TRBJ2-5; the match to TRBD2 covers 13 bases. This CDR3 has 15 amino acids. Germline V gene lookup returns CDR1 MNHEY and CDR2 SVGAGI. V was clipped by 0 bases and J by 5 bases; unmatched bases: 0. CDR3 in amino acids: CASSYSGLAGETQYF. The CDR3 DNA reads TGTGCCAGCAGTTACTCGGGACTAGCGGGGGAGACCCAGTACTTC.

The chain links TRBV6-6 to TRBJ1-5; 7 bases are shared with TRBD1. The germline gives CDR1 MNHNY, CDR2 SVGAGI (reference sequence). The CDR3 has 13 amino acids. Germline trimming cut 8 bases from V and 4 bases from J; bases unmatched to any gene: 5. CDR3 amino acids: CASVKGANQPQHF. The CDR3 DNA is TGTGCCAGCGTTAAGGGGGCGAATCAGCCCCAGCATTTT.

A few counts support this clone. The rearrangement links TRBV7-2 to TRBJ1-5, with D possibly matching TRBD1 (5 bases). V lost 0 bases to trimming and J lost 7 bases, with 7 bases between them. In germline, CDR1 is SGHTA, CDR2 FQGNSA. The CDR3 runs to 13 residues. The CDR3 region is CASSLAGEQPQHF. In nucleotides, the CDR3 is TGTGCCAGCAGCTTAGCAGGGGAACAGCCCCAGCATTTT.

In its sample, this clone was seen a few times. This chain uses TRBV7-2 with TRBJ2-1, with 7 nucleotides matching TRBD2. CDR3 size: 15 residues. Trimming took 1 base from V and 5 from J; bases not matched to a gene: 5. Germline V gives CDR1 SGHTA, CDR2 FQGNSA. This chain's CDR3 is CASSLGASGDNEQFF. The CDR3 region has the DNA TGTGCCAGCAGCTTAGGGGCTAGCGGCGACAATGAGCAGTTCTTC.

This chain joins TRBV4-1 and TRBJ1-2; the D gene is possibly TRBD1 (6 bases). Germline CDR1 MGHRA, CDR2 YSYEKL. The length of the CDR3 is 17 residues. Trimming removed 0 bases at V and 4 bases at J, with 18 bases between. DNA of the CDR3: TGCGCCAGCAGCCAAGATTCCGGGGGGCAACTGGGCTATGGCTACACCTTC. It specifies CASSQDSGGQLGYGYTF.

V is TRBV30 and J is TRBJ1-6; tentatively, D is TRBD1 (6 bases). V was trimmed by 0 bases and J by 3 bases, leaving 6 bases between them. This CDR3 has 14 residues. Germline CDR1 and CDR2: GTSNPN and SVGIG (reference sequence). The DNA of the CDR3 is TGTGCCTGGAGTGTAGGGGGCTATAATTCACCCCTCCACTTT. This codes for CAWSVGGYNSPLHF.

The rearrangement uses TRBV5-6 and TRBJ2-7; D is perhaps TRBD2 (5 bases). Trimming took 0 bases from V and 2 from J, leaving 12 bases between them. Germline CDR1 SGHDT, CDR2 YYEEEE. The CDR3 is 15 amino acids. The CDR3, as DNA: TGTGCCAGCAGCTTGGAAGGACTGGAGACCTACGAGCAGTACTTC. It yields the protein CASSLEGLETYEQYF. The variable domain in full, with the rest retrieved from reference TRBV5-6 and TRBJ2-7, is DAGVTQSPTHLIKTRGQQVTLRCSPKSGHDTVSWYQQALGQGPQFIFQYYEEEERQRGNFPDRFSGHQFPNYSSELNVNALLLGDSALYLCASSLEGLETYEQYFGPGTRLTVT.

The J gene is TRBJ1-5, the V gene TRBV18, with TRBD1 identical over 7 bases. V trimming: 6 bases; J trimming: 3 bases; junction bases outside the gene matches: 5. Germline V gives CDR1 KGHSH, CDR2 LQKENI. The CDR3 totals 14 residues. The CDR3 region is CASSPDRLNQPQHF. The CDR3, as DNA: TGTGCCAGCTCCCCGGACAGGCTCAATCAGCCCCAGCATTTT. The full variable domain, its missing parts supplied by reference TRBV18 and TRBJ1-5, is NAGVMQNPRHLVRRRGQEARLRCSPMKGHSHVYWYRQLPEEGLKFMVYLQKENIIDESGMPKERFSAEFPKEGPSILRIQQVVRGDSAAYFCASSPDRLNQPQHFGDGTRLSIL.

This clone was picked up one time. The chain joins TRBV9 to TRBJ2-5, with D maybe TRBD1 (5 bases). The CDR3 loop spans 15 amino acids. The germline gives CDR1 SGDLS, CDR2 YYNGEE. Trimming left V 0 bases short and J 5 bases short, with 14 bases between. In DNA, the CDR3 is TGTGCCAGCAGCGTAGTAGGGGATCGTCGGGAGACCCAGTACTTC. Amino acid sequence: CASSVVGDRRETQYF.

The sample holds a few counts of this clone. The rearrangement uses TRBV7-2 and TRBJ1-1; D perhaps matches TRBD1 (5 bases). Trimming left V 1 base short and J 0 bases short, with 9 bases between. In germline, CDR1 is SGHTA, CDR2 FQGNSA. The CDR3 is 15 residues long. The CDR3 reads CASSLGDSMNTEAFF. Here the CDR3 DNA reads TGTGCCAGCAGCTTAGGCGACAGCATGAACACTGAAGCTTTCTTT.

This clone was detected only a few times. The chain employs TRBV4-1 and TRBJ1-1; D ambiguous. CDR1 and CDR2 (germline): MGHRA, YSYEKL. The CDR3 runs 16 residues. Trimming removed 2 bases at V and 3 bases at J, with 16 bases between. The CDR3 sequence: CASSQLRGGGYTEAFF. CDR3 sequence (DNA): TGCGCCAGCAGCCAACTTCGGGGTGGTGGGTACACTGAAGCTTTCTTT.

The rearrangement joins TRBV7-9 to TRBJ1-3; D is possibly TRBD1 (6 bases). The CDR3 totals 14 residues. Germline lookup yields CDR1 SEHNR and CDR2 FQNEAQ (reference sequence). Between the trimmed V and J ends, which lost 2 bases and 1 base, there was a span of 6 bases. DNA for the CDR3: TGTGCCAGCAGCTTACAGGGGTCTGGAAACACCATATATTTT. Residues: CASSLQGSGNTIYF.

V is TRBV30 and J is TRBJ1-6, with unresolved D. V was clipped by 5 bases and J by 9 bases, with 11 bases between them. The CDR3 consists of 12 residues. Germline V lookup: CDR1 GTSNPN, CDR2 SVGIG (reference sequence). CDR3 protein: CAWATFPSPLHF. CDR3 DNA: TGTGCCTGGGCGACTTTCCCTTCACCCCTCCACTTT.

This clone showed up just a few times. The CDR3 DNA follows: TGTGCCTGGAGTGTGTCAGGGAGGAACGAGCAGTACTTC. As protein: CAWSVSGRNEQYF. The rearrangement uses TRBV30 and TRBJ2-7; tentatively, D is TRBD2 (6 bases). This CDR3 has 13 residues. Trimming took 0 bases from V and 5 from J, leaving 11 bases between them. Germline-derived CDR1 and CDR2 are GTSNPN and SVGIG (reference sequence).

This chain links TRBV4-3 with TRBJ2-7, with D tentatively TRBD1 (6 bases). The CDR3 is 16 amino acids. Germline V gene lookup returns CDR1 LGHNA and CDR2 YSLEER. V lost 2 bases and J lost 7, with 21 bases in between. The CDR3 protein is CASSQSLTGLLVEQYF. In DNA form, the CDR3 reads TGCGCCAGCAGCCAATCCCTGACAGGTCTTTTAGTGGAGCAGTACTTC.

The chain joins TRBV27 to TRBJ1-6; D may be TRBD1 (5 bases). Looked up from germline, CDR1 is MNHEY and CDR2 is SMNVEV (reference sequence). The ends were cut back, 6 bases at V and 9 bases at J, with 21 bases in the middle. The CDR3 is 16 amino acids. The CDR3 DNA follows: TGTGCCAGCAGCGCCGGGACGGCGGCCGGGGGTTCACCCCTCCACTTT. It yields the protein CASSAGTAAGGSPLHF.

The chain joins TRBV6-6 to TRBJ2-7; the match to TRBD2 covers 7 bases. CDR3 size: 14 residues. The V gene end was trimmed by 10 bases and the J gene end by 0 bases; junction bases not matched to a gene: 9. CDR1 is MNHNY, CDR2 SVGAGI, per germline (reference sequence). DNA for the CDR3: TGTGCCACTACCCTATCTAGCGGCTCCTACGAGCAGTACTTC. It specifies CATTLSSGSYEQYF.

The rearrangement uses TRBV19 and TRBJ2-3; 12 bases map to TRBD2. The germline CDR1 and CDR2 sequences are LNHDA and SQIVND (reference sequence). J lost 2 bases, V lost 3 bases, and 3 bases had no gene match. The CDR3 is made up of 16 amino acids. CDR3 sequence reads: CASSIGLAGFTDTQYF. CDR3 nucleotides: TGTGCCAGTAGTATCGGACTAGCGGGGTTCACAGATACGCAGTATTTT.